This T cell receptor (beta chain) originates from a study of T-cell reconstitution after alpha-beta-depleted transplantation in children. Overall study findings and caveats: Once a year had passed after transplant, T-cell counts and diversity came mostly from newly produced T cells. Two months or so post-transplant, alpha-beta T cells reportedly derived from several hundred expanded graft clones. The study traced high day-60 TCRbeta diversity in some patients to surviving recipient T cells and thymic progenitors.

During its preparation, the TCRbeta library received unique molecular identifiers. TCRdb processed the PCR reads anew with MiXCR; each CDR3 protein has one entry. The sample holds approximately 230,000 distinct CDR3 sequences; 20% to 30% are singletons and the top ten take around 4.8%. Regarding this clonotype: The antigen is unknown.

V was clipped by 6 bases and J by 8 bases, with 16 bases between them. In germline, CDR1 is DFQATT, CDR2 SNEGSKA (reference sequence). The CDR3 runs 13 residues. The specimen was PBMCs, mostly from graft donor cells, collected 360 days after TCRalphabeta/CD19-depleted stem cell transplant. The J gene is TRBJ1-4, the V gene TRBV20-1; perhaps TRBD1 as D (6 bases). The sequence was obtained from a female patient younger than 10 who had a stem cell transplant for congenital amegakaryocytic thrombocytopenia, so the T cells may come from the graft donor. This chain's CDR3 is CSASGTTGEKLFF. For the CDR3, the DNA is TGCAGTGCGTCCGGGACAACTGGCGAAAAACTGTTTTTT.